This T cell receptor beta chain derives from a study of shared clonotypes between healthy human individuals. The study's findings and limits: The diversity represented, both genetic and in exposure history, was limited by few donors. Rarefaction showed sorted-subset sequencing was incomplete despite large depth.

Donors, without exception, were Caucasian adults residing in Nashville, Tennessee. Concerning this clone: Its antigen is as yet unknown.

Original analysis: ImmunoSEQ yielded junction-only sequences lacking quality scores, so filtering differed. The protocol was immunoSEQ multiplex PCR, while the TCRdb copy is restricted to in-frame clones and leaves out a portion. The DNA gave D and trimming, while V, J and clone size come from that table. The table includes about 120,000 clones, over 65% detected once. CDR1 is SGHRS, CDR2 YFSETQ, per germline. The CDR3 length is 14 residues. V was clipped by 3 bases and J by 1 base; unmatched bases: 3. The sample consisted of memory CD8+ T cells sorted from blood. Subset given: CD45RO+ cells pooled with CCR7-negative TemRA cells. This chain uses TRBV5-1 with TRBJ1-1; 7 bases line up with TRBD1. The sequence was obtained from a woman between 25 and 40 years old in good health. The CDR3 spells CASSSGTENTEAFF. CDR3 nucleotide sequence: TGCGCCAGCAGCTCCGGGACAGAGAACACTGAAGCTTTCTTT.